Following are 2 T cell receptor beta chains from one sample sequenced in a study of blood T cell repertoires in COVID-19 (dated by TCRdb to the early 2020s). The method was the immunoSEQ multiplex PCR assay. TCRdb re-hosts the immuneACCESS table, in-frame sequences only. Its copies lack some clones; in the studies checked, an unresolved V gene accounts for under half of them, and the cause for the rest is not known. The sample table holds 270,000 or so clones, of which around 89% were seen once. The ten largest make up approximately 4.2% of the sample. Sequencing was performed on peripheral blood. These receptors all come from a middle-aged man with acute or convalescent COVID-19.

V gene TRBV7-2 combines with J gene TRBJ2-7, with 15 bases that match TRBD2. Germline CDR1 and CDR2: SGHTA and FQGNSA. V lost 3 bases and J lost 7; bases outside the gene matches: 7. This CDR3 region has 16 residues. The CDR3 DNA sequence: TGTGCCAGCAGCTTCGGGACTAGCGGGGGGATCCGGGAGCAGTACTTC. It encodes CASSFGTSGGIREQYF.

The CDR3 nucleotides read TGTGCCAGCAGCCGAGACGTTACAGCTAACTATGGCTACACCTTC. Its protein is CASSRDVTANYGYTF. The gene calls are TRBV3-1 (or the pseudogene TRBV3-2) and TRBJ1-2; D gene uncertain. The V gene lost 4 bases and the J gene lost 0 bases, with 12 bases spanning the gap. The V gene's germline CDR1 is LGHDT and CDR2 YNNKEL (reference sequence). The CDR3 totals 15 residues.